The clone carrying this T cell receptor (beta chain) was recorded many times. Its specificity is not known. The TCR library protocol was used to attach unique molecular identifiers. These identifiers were attached to individual cDNA molecules. Each CDR3 protein gets one entry after TCRdb re-called the 5' RACE reads with MiXCR. This repertoire shows roughly 34,000 distinct CDR3 sequences, approximately 4.6% found once; its top ten account for around 8%. The data belong to a study of early T cells in non-severe SARS-CoV-2 infection. Study-level findings and limits: Sequences matched to VDJdb favored anti-spike CD8 responses, while private and CD4 specificities were missed.

This sequence was found in an adult who was a healthcare worker with PCR-confirmed SARS-CoV-2 infection or an uninfected control (not recorded which). The sequenced material came from whole blood.

CDR3 in DNA: TGTGCCAGCAGTGGACGGACGCACGGCTACACCTTC. It translates to CASSGRTHGYTF. The chain joins TRBV27 to TRBJ1-2; no firm D call. Germline lookup yields CDR1 MNHEY and CDR2 SMNVEV (reference sequence). The CDR3 consists of 12 residues. Trimming left V 5 bases short and J 8 bases short, with 12 bases between.